This is a list of T cell receptor beta chains from one sample in a study of T cell responses to AZD1222 COVID-19 vaccine. Sequenced by immunoSEQ multiplex PCR; TCRdb stores in-frame clones only, minus some. The table has under 130,000 clones, just under 95% seen once; the top ten hold around 2%. The material sequenced was peripheral blood, taken on day 0 of AZD1222 vaccination. The receptors were sampled from an adult in good health. CDR3s include the opening cysteine and the closing phenylalanine or tryptophan. D genes are given only for firm matches. Part of the rows lack a size; the others show once, few, many or a class for expanded clones.

. . TRBJ2-2 TRBV14 CASSQAGGGRHGELFF TGTGCCAGCAGCCAAGCCGGGGGCGGCAGACACGGGGAGCTGTTTTTT
. . TRBJ1-5 TRBV5-1 CASRWTVNSNQPQHF TGCGCCAGCAGGTGGACAGTCAATAGCAATCAGCCCCAGCATTTT
. TRBD1 TRBJ1-2 TRBV29-1 CSGHSGQGVGYTF TGCAGCGGTCACTCGGGACAGGGGGTTGGCTACACCTTC
. . TRBJ1-1 TRBV6-6 CASSYNRPEAFF TGTGCCAGCAGTTACAACAGACCCGAAGCTTTCTTT
. TRBD1 TRBJ1-5 TRBV5-5 CASSRWTGYQPQHF TGTGCCAGCAGCAGGTGGACAGGGTATCAGCCCCAGCATTTT
. . TRBJ1-5 TRBV7-9 CASSSREDNQPQHF TGTGCCAGCAGCTCCCGGGAAGACAATCAGCCCCAGCATTTT
. . TRBJ1-4 TRBV2 CASYRVGEKLFF TGTGCCAGCTATAGGGTTGGTGAAAAACTGTTTTTT
few . TRBJ2-2 TRBV7-8 CASSVSGTGELFF TGTGCCAGCAGCGTTAGCGGCACCGGGGAGCTGTTTTTT
. . TRBJ2-5 TRBV18 CASSSNRDTRETQYF TGTGCCAGCTCATCGAACCGGGACACGCGGGAGACCCAGTACTTC
. . TRBJ1-6 TRBV11-1 CASSFDSGNSPLHF TGTGCCAGCAGCTTCGACAGTGGAAATTCACCCCTCCACTTT
. TRBD1 TRBJ2-3 TRBV10-1 CASSDSGQASTDTQYF TGCGCCAGCAGTGACTCGGGACAGGCAAGCACAGATACGCAGTATTTT
. TRBD1 TRBJ2-1 TRBV27 CASRIRDSNEQFF TGTGCCAGCAGGATCCGGGACAGCAATGAGCAGTTCTTC
. . TRBJ2-2 TRBV7-2 CASSHTPGGYGGELFF TGTGCCAGCAGCCACACCCCAGGAGGGTATGGCGGGGAGCTGTTTTTT
. TRBD1 TRBJ1-6 TRBV2 CANRQGENSPLHF TGTGCCAATAGACAGGGGGAGAATTCACCCCTCCACTTT
once . TRBJ2-2 TRBV2 CASSPYTGELFF TGTGCCAGCAGCCCATACACCGGGGAGCTGTTTTTT
. . TRBJ1-2 TRBV27 CASSLLREGKGYTF TGTGCCAGCAGTTTATTAAGGGAGGGGAAGGGCTACACCTTC
. TRBD2 TRBJ2-7 TRBV6-6 CASSPRLAGGPAYEQYF TGTGCCAGCAGTCCAAGACTAGCGGGAGGGCCAGCCTACGAGCAGTACTTC
. . TRBJ1-1 TRBV7-9 CASSLDEGNFNTEAFF TGTGCCAGCAGCTTAGATGAGGGAAATTTCAACACTGAAGCTTTCTTT
. . TRBJ2-7 TRBV12-3/TRBV12-4 CASSSGYEQYF TGTGCCAGCAGTTCTGGCTACGAGCAGTACTTC
. TRBD1 TRBJ1-1 TRBV25-1 CASKGQFTEAFF TGTGCCAGCAAGGGACAGTTTACTGAAGCTTTCTTT
. . TRBJ1-6 TRBV6-5 CASSYLIGTRNSPLHF TGTGCCAGCAGTTACTTGATAGGGACGCGGAATTCACCCCTCCACTTT
. . TRBJ2-5 TRBV5-1 CASSLQGGKETQYF TGCGCCAGCAGCTTGCAGGGAGGAAAAGAGACCCAGTACTTC